The sequence of this T cell receptor beta chain was determined in a study of T cell responses to AZD1222 COVID-19 vaccine. Points from the study as a whole: Compared with day 0, the breadth and depth of the Spike-specific TCR repertoire rose significantly after two doses of AZD1222. In the spike-specific TCR repertoire, nearly half reportedly target unmutated variant regions. Most donors were white British, females outnumbered males, and clonal diversity was possibly underestimated.

As concerns this clone: Its antigen is unidentified.

Only in-frame clones appear in the TCRdb table, and some are missing; sequencing was by immunoSEQ multiplex PCR. The sample shows about 130,000 clones, 88% of them seen only once. This TCR was sampled from an adult who received the AZD1222 COVID-19 vaccine. Material: peripheral blood, obtained 28 days after the second AZD1222 dose.

The CDR3 nucleotides are TGTGCCAGCTCATCCGGGACAGGGGCCGAAAAACTGTTTTTT. Its protein is CASSSGTGAEKLFF. The chain carries TRBV18 and TRBJ1-4; 10 bases align to TRBD1. Germline values: CDR1 KGHSH, CDR2 LQKENI. Trimming at V came to 5 bases and at J to 8 bases, leaving 5 bases not matched to a gene. This CDR3 region has 14 residues.